This T cell receptor (beta chain) emerged from a study of identical twins. One entry per CDR3 protein, called by TCRdb with MiXCR from the 5' RACE reads. Found here are roughly 720,000 distinct CDR3 sequences, about 18% of them singletons; the top ten hold roughly 13%. Study-level points and caveats: Fewer insertions characterized abundant cord blood beta clonotypes, whereas memory repertoires showed none.

This CDR3 spans 13 amino acids. Germline CDR1 is LNHNV and CDR2 is YYDKDF (reference sequence). With 0 bases removed from V and 10 bases from J, the gap between germline ends came to 12 bases. Only a few counts were recorded for this clonotype. Its antigen is not identified. The same sample was also studied in work on T cells expressing NK-cell markers. As that study records: Researchers got TCR beta repertoires out of sorted CD3+CD56+NKG2C+, CD3+CD56+NKG2C- and CD3+CD56-NKG2C+ T cells. Dominant NKG2C+ clonotypes made up 1.0-7.0% of CD8+ T cells in several donors. There remained a lack of clarity about HCMV specificity of expanded NKG2C+ T cell clones.

Sequencing input: PBMCs. This sequence joins TRBV15 and TRBJ1-1; D may be TRBD1 (5 bases). This sequence originates from a woman aged 18-30 years in good health. The CDR3 reads CATSRDTGTGAFF. In nucleotides, the CDR3 is TGTGCCACCAGCAGAGATACGGGGACGGGAGCTTTCTTT.